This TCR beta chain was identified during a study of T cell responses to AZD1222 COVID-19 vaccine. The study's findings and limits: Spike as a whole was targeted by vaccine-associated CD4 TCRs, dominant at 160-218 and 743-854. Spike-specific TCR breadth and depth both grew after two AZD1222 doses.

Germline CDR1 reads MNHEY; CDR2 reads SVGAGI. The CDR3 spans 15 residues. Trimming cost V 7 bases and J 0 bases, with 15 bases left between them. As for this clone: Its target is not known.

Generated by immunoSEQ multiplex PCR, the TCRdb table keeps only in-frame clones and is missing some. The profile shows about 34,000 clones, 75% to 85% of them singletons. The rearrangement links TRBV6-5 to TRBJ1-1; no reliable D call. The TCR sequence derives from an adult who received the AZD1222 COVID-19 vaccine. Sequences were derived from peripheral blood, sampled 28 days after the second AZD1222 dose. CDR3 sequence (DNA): TGTGCCAGCATTACAATTAGGTTGTTGAACACTGAAGCTTTCTTT. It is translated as CASITIRLLNTEAFF.